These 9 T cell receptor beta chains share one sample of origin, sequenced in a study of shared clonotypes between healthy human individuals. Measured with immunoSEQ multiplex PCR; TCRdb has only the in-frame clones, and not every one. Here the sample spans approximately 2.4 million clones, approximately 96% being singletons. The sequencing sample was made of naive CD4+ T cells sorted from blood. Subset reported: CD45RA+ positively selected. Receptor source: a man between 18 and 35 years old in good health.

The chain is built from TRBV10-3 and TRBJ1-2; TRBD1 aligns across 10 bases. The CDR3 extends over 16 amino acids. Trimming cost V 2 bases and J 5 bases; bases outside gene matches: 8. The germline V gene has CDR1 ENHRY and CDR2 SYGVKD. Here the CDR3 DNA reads TGTGCCATCAGTGAGACGGGGACAGGGGTAGGGTATGGCTACACCTTC. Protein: CAISETGTGVGYGYTF.

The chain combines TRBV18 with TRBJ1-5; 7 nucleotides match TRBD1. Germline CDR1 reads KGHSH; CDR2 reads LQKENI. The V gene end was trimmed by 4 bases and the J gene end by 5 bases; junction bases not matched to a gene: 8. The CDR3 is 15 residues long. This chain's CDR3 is CASSQRDRLYQPQHF. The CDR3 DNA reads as TGTGCCAGCTCACAGAGGGACAGACTTTATCAGCCCCAGCATTTT.

The CDR3 sequence is CASSLQDSAGDTQYF. The CDR3 nucleotides are TGTGCCAGCAGCCTCCAGGACTCCGCAGGAGATACGCAGTATTTT. This rearrangement joins TRBV7-9 to TRBJ2-3; maybe TRBD2 (5 bases). CDR1 and CDR2 from the germline V gene are SEHNR and FQNEAQ (reference sequence). The V and J ends lost 5 bases and 5 bases respectively, with 17 bases between them. This CDR3 has 15 amino acids.

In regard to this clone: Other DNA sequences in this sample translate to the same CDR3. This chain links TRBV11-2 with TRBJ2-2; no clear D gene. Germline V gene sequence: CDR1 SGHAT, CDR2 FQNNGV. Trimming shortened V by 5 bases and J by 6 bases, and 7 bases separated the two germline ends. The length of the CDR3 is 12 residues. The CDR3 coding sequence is TGTGCCAGCAGCCTGGTGGCCGGGGAGCTGTTTTTT. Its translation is CASSLVAGELFF.

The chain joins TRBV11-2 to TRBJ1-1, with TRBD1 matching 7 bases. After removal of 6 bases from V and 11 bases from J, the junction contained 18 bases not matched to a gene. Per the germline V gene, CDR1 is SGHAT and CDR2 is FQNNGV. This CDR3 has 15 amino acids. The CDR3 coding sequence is TGTGCCAGCAGTCTGGACAGGACTAATACGGAAAGGGCTTTCTTT. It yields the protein CASSLDRTNTERAFF. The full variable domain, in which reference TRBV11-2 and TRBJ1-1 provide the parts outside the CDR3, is EAGVAQSPRYKIIEKRQSVAFWCNPISGHATLYWYQQILGQGPKLLIQFQNNGVVDDSQLPKDRFSAERLKGVDSTLKIQPAKLEDSAVYLCASSLDRTNTERAFFGQGTRLTVV.

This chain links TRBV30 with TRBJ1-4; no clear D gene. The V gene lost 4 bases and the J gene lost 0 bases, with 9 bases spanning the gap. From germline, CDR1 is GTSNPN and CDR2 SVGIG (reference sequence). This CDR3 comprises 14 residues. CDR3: CAWNTRATNEKLFF. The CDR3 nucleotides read TGTGCCTGGAACACAAGAGCAACTAATGAAAAACTGTTTTTT.

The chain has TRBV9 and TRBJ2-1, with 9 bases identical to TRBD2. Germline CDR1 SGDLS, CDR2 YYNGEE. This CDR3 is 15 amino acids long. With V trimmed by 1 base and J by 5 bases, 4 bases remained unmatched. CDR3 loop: CASSVRGLADNEQFF. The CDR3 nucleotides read TGTGCCAGCAGCGTAAGGGGACTAGCCGACAATGAGCAGTTCTTC.

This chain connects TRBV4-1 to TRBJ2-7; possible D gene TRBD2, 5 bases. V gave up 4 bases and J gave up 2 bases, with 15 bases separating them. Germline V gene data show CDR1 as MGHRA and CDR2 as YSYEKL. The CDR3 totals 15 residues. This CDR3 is CASSPSQSGTYEQYF. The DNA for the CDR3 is TGCGCCAGCAGCCCGAGCCAAAGCGGAACCTACGAGCAGTACTTC.

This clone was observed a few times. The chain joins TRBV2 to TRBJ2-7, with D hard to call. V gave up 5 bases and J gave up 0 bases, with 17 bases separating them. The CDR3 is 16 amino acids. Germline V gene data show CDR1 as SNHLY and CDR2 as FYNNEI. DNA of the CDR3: TGTGCCAGCAGTTTTTCGCAGTTACCGAGCTCCTACGAGCAGTACTTC. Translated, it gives CASSFSQLPSSYEQYF. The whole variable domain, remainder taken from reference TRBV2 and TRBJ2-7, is EPEVTQTPSHQVTQMGQEVILRCVPISNHLYFYWYRQILGQKVEFLVSFYNNEISEKSEIFDDQFSVERPDGSNFTLKIRSTKLEDSAMYFCASSFSQLPSSYEQYFGPGTRLTVT.